The 15 T cell receptor beta chains listed next were all sequenced from one sample in a study of blood T cell repertoires in COVID-19. Clones were read by immunoSEQ multiplex PCR, and TCRdb kept only the in-frame ones, dropping some. Of 150,000 to 200,000 clones listed, roughly 79% are singletons. Sequencing was carried out using peripheral blood. The receptor source for this set is an elderly woman with acute or convalescent COVID-19.

This clone has at least ten counts. DNA for the CDR3: TGTGCCAGCCAAGGGGGGACAGGGGTTAGGAGCTCCTATAATTCACCCCTCCACTTT. Encoded protein: CASQGGTGVRSSYNSPLHF. The chain joins TRBV11-2 to TRBJ1-6; TRBD1 matches 10 bases. There are 19 residues in the CDR3. With 8 bases clipped from V and 0 bases from J, the junction kept 13 bases outside the gene matches. Germline-derived CDR1 and CDR2 are SGHAT and FQNNGV. Filled out from reference TRBV11-2 and TRBJ1-6, the complete variable domain reads EAGVAQSPRYKIIEKRQSVAFWCNPISGHATLYWYQQILGQGPKLLIQFQNNGVVDDSQLPKDRFSAERLKGVDSTLKIQPAKLEDSAVYLCASQGGTGVRSSYNSPLHFGNGTRLTVT.

The CDR3 DNA sequence: TGTGCCTGGAGTGTTTTTACAGCAGATAGCAATCAGCCCCAGCATTTT. Its translation: CAWSVFTADSNQPQHF. The chain employs TRBV30 and TRBJ1-5; unclear D gene. The V gene lost 0 bases and the J gene lost 0 bases, with 12 bases spanning the gap. The CDR3 runs 16 residues. Per the germline V gene, CDR1 is GTSNPN and CDR2 is SVGIG (reference sequence).

V and J are TRBV19 and TRBJ2-1; TRBD2 matches 10 bases. The germline V gene has CDR1 LNHDA and CDR2 SQIVND (reference sequence). This CDR3 region has 16 residues. The J segment lost 8 bases and the V segment lost 3 bases, leaving 10 bases of the junction unmatched. CDR3 DNA: TGTGCCAGTAGTATGGGAGCGGGAGGGGCGAGGGATGAGCAGTTCTTC. It codes for CASSMGAGGARDEQFF. Together with reference TRBV19 and TRBJ2-1, the CDR3 gives the full variable domain: DGGITQSPKYLFRKEGQNVTLSCEQNLNHDAMYWYRQDPGQGLRLIYYSQIVNDFQKGDIAEGYSVSREKKESFPLTVTSAQKNPTAFYLCASSMGAGGARDEQFFGPGTRLTVL.

The rearrangement uses TRBV3-1 (or the pseudogene TRBV3-2) and TRBJ1-2; a possible D gene is TRBD1 (5 bases). CDR3 length: 14 residues. CDR1 is LGHDT and CDR2 is YNNKEL in the germline V gene (reference sequence). The V end was cut by 4 bases, the J end by 8 bases, with 17 bases between. The CDR3 loop reads CASSLGGVDGGYTF. In DNA form, the CDR3 reads TGTGCCAGCAGCCTGGGGGGGGTTGATGGCGGCTACACCTTC.

This chain links TRBV10-3 with TRBJ2-7; TRBD1 agrees at 8 bases. The ends lost 5 bases at V and 5 bases at J; junction bases unmatched: 5. This CDR3 comprises 13 residues. CDR1 is ENHRY and CDR2 is SYGVKD in the germline V gene. The CDR3 nucleotides read TGTGCCATCAGTAAGACAGGGGACCACGAGCAGTACTTC. Translated: CAISKTGDHEQYF.

The count of this clone is one. J is TRBJ1-6 and V is TRBV11-2, with unresolved D. The CDR3 is 13 residues long. Germline CDR1 is SGHAT and CDR2 is FQNNGV. V lost 6 bases and J lost 4, with 7 bases in between. The CDR3 DNA follows: TGTGCCAGCAGTGGGAGGTATAATTCACCCCTCCACTTT. Encoded protein: CASSGRYNSPLHF.

The chain links TRBV9 to TRBJ2-7, with TRBD2 matching over 11 bases. Germline-derived CDR1 and CDR2 are SGDLS and YYNGEE. This CDR3 comprises 13 residues. V shed 3 bases, J shed 6 bases, and the junction held 2 bases outside the gene matches. CDR3 amino acids: CASSEGTSGEQYF. CDR3 nucleotides: TGTGCCAGCAGCGAGGGGACTAGCGGCGAGCAGTACTTC. The complete variable domain, with remaining parts taken from reference TRBV9 and TRBJ2-7, reads DSGVTQTPKHLITATGQRVTLRCSPRSGDLSVYWYQQSLDQGLQFLIQYYNGEERAKGNILERFSAQQFPDLHSELNLSSLELGDSALYFCASSEGTSGEQYFGPGTRLTVT.

There are a few counts of this clone. The chain has TRBV5-1 and TRBJ2-2; TRBD1 matches 9 bases. This CDR3 contains 16 residues. The junction had 11 bases not matched to a gene; V was cut back by 4 bases and J by 7 bases. Germline CDR1 reads SGHRS; CDR2 reads YFSETQ. In DNA form, the CDR3 reads TGCGCCAGCAGCCGGAGGGGACAGGGTTCAGACGGGGAGCTGTTTTTT. Translating it yields CASSRRGQGSDGELFF.

The gene calls are TRBV5-1 and TRBJ2-1; D call uncertain. The germline V and J ends were trimmed by 0 bases and 3 bases, with 4 bases remaining between them. The CDR3 has 13 residues. CDR1 and CDR2 (germline): SGHRS, YFSETQ. CDR3 residues: CASSLGGYNEQFF. Here the CDR3 DNA reads TGCGCCAGCAGCTTGGGAGGCTACAATGAGCAGTTCTTC.

This chain uses TRBV18 with TRBJ1-5; D uncertain. Germline V gene data show CDR1 as KGHSH and CDR2 as LQKENI. V shed 3 bases and J shed 9 bases, with 12 bases lying between them. The CDR3 totals 13 residues. The CDR3 DNA is TGTGCCAGCTCACCGGCTCCAGTATCGCCCCAGCATTTT. Amino acid sequence: CASSPAPVSPQHF.

The chain couples TRBV6-2 or TRBV6-3 to TRBJ2-3; 13 bases line up with TRBD2. CDR1 and CDR2 (germline): MNHEY, SVGEGT. V was clipped by 6 bases and J by 1 base; unmatched bases: 4. This CDR3 region has 16 residues. CDR3 sequence reads: CASSLGTSGGTDTQYF. CDR3 DNA sequence: TGTGCCAGCAGCCTCGGGACTAGCGGGGGCACAGATACGCAGTATTTT.

This chain joins TRBV5-1 and TRBJ2-3; 9 bases align to TRBD1. Germline CDR1 and CDR2: SGHRS and YFSETQ. The J segment lost 3 bases and the V segment lost 7 bases, leaving 9 bases of the junction unmatched. CDR3 length: 15 amino acids. The CDR3 loop reads CASAGQGTGTDTQYF. The CDR3 DNA sequence: TGCGCCAGCGCGGGACAGGGCACTGGGACAGATACGCAGTATTTT. Full variable domain (missing parts from reference TRBV5-1 and TRBJ2-3): KAGVTQTPRYLIKTRGQQVTLSCSPISGHRSVSWYQQTPGQGLQFLFEYFSETQRNKGNFPGRFSGRQFSNSRSEMNVSTLELGDSALYLCASAGQGTGTDTQYFGPGTRLTVL.

On this clone itself: Other nucleotide sequences in the sample specify the same CDR3. Here the CDR3 reads CASSLGGGQETQYF. The DNA for the CDR3 is TGCGCCAGCAGCTTGGGAGGGGGTCAAGAGACCCAGTACTTC. The chain uses TRBV5-1 and TRBJ2-5, with D possibly TRBD1 on 6 matching bases. V lost 0 bases and J 2 bases, leaving 8 bases between the germline ends. The germline V gene has CDR1 SGHRS and CDR2 YFSETQ. The CDR3 has 14 amino acids.

The rearrangement uses TRBV6-5 and TRBJ1-2, with 8 bases aligning to TRBD1. This CDR3 spans 15 amino acids. Losses at the gene ends were 2 bases for V and 2 bases for J; bases not matched to a gene: 4. From germline, CDR1 is MNHEY and CDR2 SVGAGI. The CDR3 DNA reads as TGTGCCAGCAGTTACACGGGACAGGTGAACTATGGCTACACCTTC. This codes for CASSYTGQVNYGYTF.

The gene calls are TRBV4-2 and TRBJ2-7; D perhaps matches TRBD1 (5 bases). The CDR3 loop spans 11 amino acids. Trimming cost V 1 base and J 7 bases, with 5 bases left between them. CDR1 LGHNA and CDR2 YNFKEQ come from the germline V gene. CDR3 region: CASSQGTEQYF. As DNA, the CDR3 is TGTGCCAGCAGCCAAGGGACAGAGCAGTACTTC.